These T cell receptor beta chains were read from a single sample in a study of identical twins. TCRdb redid the calling of the 5' RACE reads with MiXCR, one entry per CDR3 protein. Of hundreds of thousands of distinct CDR3 sequences listed, 18% are singletons. Separately, the same data were catalogued under a study of T cells expressing NK-cell markers.

The sequenced material came from PBMCs. These receptor sequences come from a woman younger than 30 in good health. Each CDR3 is given with its conserved first and last residue. The D gene is left open where the match is weak. Clone size is shown for a subset of rows, as once, few, many or a class of expanded clone.

>-|TRBJ1-5|TRBV10-3|TRBD1
TGTGCCATCAGTGAGCGACAGGGGGCTCAGCCCCAGCATTTT
CAISERQGAQPQHF
>-|TRBJ2-1|TRBV20-1|-
TGCAGTGTGCCCGGGACTCTATTCTACAATGAGCAGTTCTTC
CSVPGTLFYNEQFF
>few|TRBJ1-4|TRBV5-1|-
TGCGCCAGCAGCTTCAGGGGATTCCCCGAGTTGCCGAATGAAAAACTGTTTTTT
CASSFRGFPELPNEKLFF
>few|TRBJ2-6|TRBV20-1|-
TGCAGTGCCCCCACTTCCTTCTCTGGGGCCAACGTCCTGACTTTC
CSAPTSFSGANVLTF
>-|TRBJ2-7|TRBV13|-
TGTGCCAGCAGCTTAAGGTCCAGGGGCAGCTACGAGCAGTACTTC
CASSLRSRGSYEQYF
>few|TRBJ2-4|TRBV6-1|TRBD1
TGTGCCAGCATCGGCCCCGGGACAGGGGAAAACATTCAGTACTTC
CASIGPGTGENIQYF
>many|TRBJ2-1|TRBV29-1|TRBD2
TGCAGCGTGCCCCGGACTAGGAGTAGGGCCTACAATGAGCAGTTCTTC
CSVPRTRSRAYNEQFF
>-|TRBJ2-7|TRBV7-9|-
TGTGCCAGCAGCTTGACGGGACAAACTTCTCAGGAGCAGTACTTC
CASSLTGQTSQEQYF
>-|TRBJ2-7|TRBV2|-
TGTGCCAGCAGTGAACTGGACAGCGAGCAGTACTTC
CASSELDSEQYF
>-|TRBJ2-1|TRBV6-2/TRBV6-3|-
TGTGCCAGCAGTTACTCGAGCGGCCTAGCGATGGGGTACAATGAGCTGTTCTTC
CASSYSSGLAMGYNELFF
>-|TRBJ2-5|TRBV20-1|-
TGCAGTGCTAGGTCGGACCAAGAGACCCAGTACTTC
CSARSDQETQYF
>-|TRBJ2-2|TRBV27|-
TGTGCCAGCATCGACACTCACACCGGGGAGCTGTTTTTT
CASIDTHTGELFF
>few|TRBJ2-7|TRBV6-2/TRBV6-3|-
TGTGCCAGCACTAACCCCCCTCTCTACGAGCAGTACTTC
CASTNPPLYEQYF
>-|TRBJ2-4|TRBV10-3|TRBD1
TGTGCCATCAGTGACCCGACAGGGATAGACATTCAGTACTTC
CAISDPTGIDIQYF
>few|TRBJ2-4|TRBV6-2/TRBV6-3|TRBD2
TGTGCCAGCAGCCCCGACGGGACTAGTAGTAACATTCAGTACTTC
CASSPDGTSSNIQYF
>-|TRBJ1-5|TRBV12-3/TRBV12-4|-
TGTGCCAGCACCGGCGGGGTTGCTCAGCCCCAGCATTTT
CASTGGVAQPQHF
>few|TRBJ2-7|TRBV27|-
TGTGCCAGCAGTACTCGGACGTCGTACGAGCAGTACTTC
CASSTRTSYEQYF
>-|TRBJ1-2|TRBV27|TRBD1
TGTGCCAGCAGTACCCAGACAGGGGGGGAAGCCAACTATGGCTACACCTTC
CASSTQTGGEANYGYTF
>few|TRBJ2-1|TRBV7-2|TRBD2
TGTGCCAGCAGCCCACTAGCGAGCTCCTACAATGAGCAGTTCTTC
CASSPLASSYNEQFF
>-|TRBJ2-5|TRBV18|-
TGTGCCAGCTCAAAAATCTCCGCCCAGTACTTC
CASSKISAQYF
>few|TRBJ2-7|TRBV18|-
TGTGCCAGCTCACCATCCGACTACCCCTCCTACGAGCAGTACTTC
CASSPSDYPSYEQYF
>-|TRBJ2-7|TRBV5-1|-
TGCGCCAGCAGCCGTGAGATGGGGAGCAACTCCTACGAGCAGTACTTC
CASSREMGSNSYEQYF
>-|TRBJ2-5|TRBV29-1|-
TGCAGCGTTGATGGAGGAGGGGGGGAGACCCAGTACTTC
CSVDGGGGETQYF
>few|TRBJ2-3|TRBV28|TRBD2
TGTGCCACCGCGAACGTACTAGCGGGGGGGCCAGATACGCAGTATTTT
CATANVLAGGPDTQYF
>-|TRBJ2-7|TRBV29-1|-
TGCAGCGCCTCCGACCGGGACGGGGTCTACTTC
CSASDRDGVYF
>few|TRBJ2-1|TRBV2|-
TGTGCCAGCAGGCCGTTGGGCAACGATGAGCAGTTCTTC
CASRPLGNDEQFF
>few|TRBJ2-1|TRBV12-3/TRBV12-4|-
TGTGCCAGCACCATGACGGATTCCTACAATGAGCAGTTCTTC
CASTMTDSYNEQFF
>-|TRBJ2-5|TRBV5-6|-
TGTGCCAGCAGCATCATGGTGGGGCAAGAGACCCAGTACTTC
CASSIMVGQETQYF
>few|TRBJ2-1|TRBV11-1|TRBD2
TGTGCCAGCAGAATTTTAGCGGGGGGAACCTTTGTGGATGAGCAGTTCTTC
CASRILAGGTFVDEQFF
>few|TRBJ2-1|TRBV11-2|TRBD2
TGTGCCAGCAGCTTAAAGGGGGCTAGCGGGACATATAGGGATGAGCAGTTCTTC
CASSLKGASGTYRDEQFF
>-|TRBJ1-1|TRBV12-3/TRBV12-4|TRBD1
TGTGCCAGCAGTTTAGGGCACACAGGGGGCACTGAAGCTTTCTTT
CASSLGHTGGTEAFF
>few|TRBJ2-7|TRBV7-9|-
TGTGCCAGCAGCTCAGGCCTAGCCCGTACAGTGAGATTC
CASSSGLARTVRF
>-|TRBJ1-2|TRBV5-6|-
TGTGCCAGCAGCTTATCGATTTCTAACTATGGCTACACCTTC
CASSLSISNYGYTF
>-|TRBJ2-7|TRBV9|-
TGTGCCAGCAGCGGACGCGGGTGGAGACCTATCTACGAGCAGTACTTC
CASSGRGWRPIYEQYF
>-|TRBJ2-1|TRBV5-1|-
TGCGCCAGCAGCTTGGGTACCGGAAATTACAATGAGCAGTTCTTC
CASSLGTGNYNEQFF
>-|TRBJ2-1|TRBV30|-
TGTGCCTGGACCGGGGGATACAATGAGCAGTTCTTC
CAWTGGYNEQFF
>-|TRBJ2-1|TRBV24-1|-
TGTGCCACCAGTGACCCGTTCGGGGAAAGGAATGAGCAGTTCTTC
CATSDPFGERNEQFF
>-|TRBJ2-2|TRBV20-1|-
TGCAGTGCTAGTCGGACGGACAGCTACACCGGGGAGCTGTTTTTT
CSASRTDSYTGELFF
>few|TRBJ2-5|TRBV3-1|-
TGTGCCAGCAGCCAACCCATGTACCAAGAGACCCAGTACTTC
CASSQPMYQETQYF
>-|TRBJ2-1|TRBV7-9|-
TGTGCCAGCAGCCTAAGGGCCCAGTATTGGGGGGCTAGGGAGCAGTTCTTC
CASSLRAQYWGAREQFF
>-|TRBJ2-3|TRBV29-1|TRBD1
TGCAGCGTGTCCACAGGGGCTGCAAGCACAGATACGCAGTATTTT
CSVSTGAASTDTQYF
>once|TRBJ1-1|TRBV20-1|TRBD1
TGCAGTGCTTCCGGGACAGGGGGAGGTAAGGGCACTGAAGCTTTCTTT
CSASGTGGGKGTEAFF
>-|TRBJ1-5|TRBV20-1|TRBD1
TGCAGTGCTGAGGACAGGGGTAGGGGTCAGCCCCAGCATTTT
CSAEDRGRGQPQHF
>-|TRBJ2-1|TRBV12-3/TRBV12-4|-
TGTGCCAGCAGTTTTTTTCGGGGCTCCTACAATGAGCAGTTCTTC
CASSFFRGSYNEQFF
>-|TRBJ2-2|TRBV6-1|TRBD2
TGTGCCAGCAGTACCCTACGACTGAGCGGGGTGCCGTCCGGGGAGCTGTTTTTT
CASSTLRLSGVPSGELFF
>-|TRBJ2-7|TRBV7-6|TRBD1
TGTGCCAGCAGCTTGGGACAGGTGGAAGGCGAGCAGTACTTC
CASSLGQVEGEQYF
>-|TRBJ2-5|TRBV25-1|-
TGTGCCAGCAGTGACCCCCGGCTTGAAGGAAGAGAGACCCAGTACTTC
CASSDPRLEGRETQYF
>-|TRBJ2-7|TRBV15|-
TGTGCCACCAGCAGAGGCGACGAGCAGTACTTC
CATSRGDEQYF
>-|TRBJ2-3|TRBV20-1|TRBD2
TGCAGTGCCACTAGCGGGGAGCGCACAGATACGCAGTATTTT
CSATSGERTDTQYF
>-|TRBJ1-2|TRBV5-1|-
TGCGCCAGCAGCTTGGACGGACTTTATGGCTACACCTTC
CASSLDGLYGYTF
>-|TRBJ2-7|TRBV7-9|TRBD2
TGTGCCAGTGCCGGGGGACTAGTCTACGAGCAGTACTTC
CASAGGLVYEQYF
>-|TRBJ1-4|TRBV11-2|-
TGTGCCAGCGGACATTCGTCGGGGGAAAAACTGTTTTTT
CASGHSSGEKLFF
>-|TRBJ2-6|TRBV9|TRBD1
TGTGCCAGCAGCCCGCGACAGGGGGCGCAATCTGGGGCCAACGTCCTGACTTTC
CASSPRQGAQSGANVLTF
>-|TRBJ1-2|TRBV6-5|-
TGTGCCAGCAGTTACTCGACGATGCGTAGGCATGATGGCTACACCTTC
CASSYSTMRRHDGYTF
>-|TRBJ2-7|TRBV20-1|-
TGCAGTGCCCCTCACAGGTCCACCTACGAGCAGTACTTC
CSAPHRSTYEQYF